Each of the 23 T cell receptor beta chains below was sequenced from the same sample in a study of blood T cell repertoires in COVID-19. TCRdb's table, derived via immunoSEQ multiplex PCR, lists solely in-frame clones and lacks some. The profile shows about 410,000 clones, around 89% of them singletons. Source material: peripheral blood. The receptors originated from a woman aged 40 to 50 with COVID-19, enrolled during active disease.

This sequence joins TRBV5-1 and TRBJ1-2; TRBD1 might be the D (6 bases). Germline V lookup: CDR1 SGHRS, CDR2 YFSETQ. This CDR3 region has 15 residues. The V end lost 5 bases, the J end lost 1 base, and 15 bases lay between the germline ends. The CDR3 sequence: CASSLGTTDNYGYTF. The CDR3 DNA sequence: TGCGCCAGCAGTCTCGGGACAACGGATAACTATGGCTACACCTTC. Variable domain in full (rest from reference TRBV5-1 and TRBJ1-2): KAGVTQTPRYLIKTRGQQVTLSCSPISGHRSVSWYQQTPGQGLQFLFEYFSETQRNKGNFPGRFSGRQFSNSRSEMNVSTLELGDSALYLCASSLGTTDNYGYTFGSGTRLTVV.

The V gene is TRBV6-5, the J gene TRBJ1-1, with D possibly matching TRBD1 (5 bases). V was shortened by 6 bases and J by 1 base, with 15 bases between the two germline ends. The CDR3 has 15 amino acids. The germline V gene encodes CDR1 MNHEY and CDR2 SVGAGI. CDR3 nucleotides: TGTGCCAGCAGATTAGGACACAATCCGAACACTGAAGCTTTCTTT. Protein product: CASRLGHNPNTEAFF.

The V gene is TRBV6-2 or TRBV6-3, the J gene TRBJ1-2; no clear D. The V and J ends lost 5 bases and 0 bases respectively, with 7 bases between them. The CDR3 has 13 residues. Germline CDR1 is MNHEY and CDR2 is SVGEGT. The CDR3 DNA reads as TGTGCCAGCAGTACCCTAACTAACTATGGCTACACCTTC. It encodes CASSTLTNYGYTF.

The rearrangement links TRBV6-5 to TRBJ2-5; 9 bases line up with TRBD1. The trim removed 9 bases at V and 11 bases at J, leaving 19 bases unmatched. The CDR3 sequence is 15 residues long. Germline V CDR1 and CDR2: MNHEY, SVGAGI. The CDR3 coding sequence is TGTGCCAGTGGGATCACCGGGACAGGGAGCCCAATGCAGTACTTC. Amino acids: CASGITGTGSPMQYF.

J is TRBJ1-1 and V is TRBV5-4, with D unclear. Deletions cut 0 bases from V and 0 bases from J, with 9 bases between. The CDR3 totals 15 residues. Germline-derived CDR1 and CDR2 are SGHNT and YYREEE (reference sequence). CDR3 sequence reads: CASSLAGPMNTEAFF. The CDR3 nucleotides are TGTGCCAGCAGCTTGGCTGGGCCTATGAACACTGAAGCTTTCTTT.

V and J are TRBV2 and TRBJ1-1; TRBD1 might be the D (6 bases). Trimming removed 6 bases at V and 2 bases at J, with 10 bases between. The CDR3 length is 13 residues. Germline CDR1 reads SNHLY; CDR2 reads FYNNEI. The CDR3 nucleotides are TGTGCCAGCAGGCCGGACAGTAACACTGAAGCTTTCTTT. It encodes CASRPDSNTEAFF. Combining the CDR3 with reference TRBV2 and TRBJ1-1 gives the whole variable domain EPEVTQTPSHQVTQMGQEVILRCVPISNHLYFYWYRQILGQKVEFLVSFYNNEISEKSEIFDDQFSVERPDGSNFTLKIRSTKLEDSAMYFCASRPDSNTEAFFGQGTRLTVV.

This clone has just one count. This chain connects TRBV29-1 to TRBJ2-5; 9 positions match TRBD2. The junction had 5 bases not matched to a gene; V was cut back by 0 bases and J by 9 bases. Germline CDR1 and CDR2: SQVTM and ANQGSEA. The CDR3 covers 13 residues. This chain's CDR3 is CSVEDRLAGPQYF. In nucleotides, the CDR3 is TGCAGCGTTGAAGATCGGCTAGCGGGACCCCAGTACTTC.

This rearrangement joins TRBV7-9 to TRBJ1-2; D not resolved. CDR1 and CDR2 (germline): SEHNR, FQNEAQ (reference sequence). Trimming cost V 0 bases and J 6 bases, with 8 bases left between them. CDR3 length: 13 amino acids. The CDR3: CASSLAAGDGYTF. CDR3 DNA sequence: TGTGCCAGCAGCTTAGCGGCCGGAGATGGCTACACCTTC.

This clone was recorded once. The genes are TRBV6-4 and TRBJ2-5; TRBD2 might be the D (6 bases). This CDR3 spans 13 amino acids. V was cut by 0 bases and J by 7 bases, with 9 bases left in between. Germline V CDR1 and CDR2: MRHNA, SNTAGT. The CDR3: CASSDSAAGTQYF. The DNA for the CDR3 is TGTGCCAGCAGTGACTCCGCAGCGGGGACCCAGTACTTC.

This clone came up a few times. The CDR3 spells CASSPGWGGDNQPQHF. CDR3 coding DNA: TGTGCCAGCAGTCCAGGCTGGGGAGGGGACAATCAGCCCCAGCATTTT. V usage is TRBV27 and J usage is TRBJ1-5, with D tentatively TRBD1 (5 bases). Germline CDR1 reads MNHEY; CDR2 reads SMNVEV (reference sequence). The V end lost 5 bases, the J end lost 3 bases, and 17 bases lay between the germline ends. The CDR3 spans 16 residues.

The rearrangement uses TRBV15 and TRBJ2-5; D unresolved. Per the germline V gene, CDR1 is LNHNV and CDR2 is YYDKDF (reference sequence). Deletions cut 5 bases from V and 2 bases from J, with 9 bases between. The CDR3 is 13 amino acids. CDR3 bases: TGTGCCACCAGCCCGCCAGGTCAAGAGACCCAGTACTTC. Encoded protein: CATSPPGQETQYF.

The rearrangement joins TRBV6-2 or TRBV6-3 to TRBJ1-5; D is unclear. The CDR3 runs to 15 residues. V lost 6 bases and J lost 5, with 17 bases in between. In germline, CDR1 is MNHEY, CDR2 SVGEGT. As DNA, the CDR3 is TGTGCCAGCAGCCGCCCCTCCGGGTATGATCAGCCCCAGCATTTT. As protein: CASSRPSGYDQPQHF.

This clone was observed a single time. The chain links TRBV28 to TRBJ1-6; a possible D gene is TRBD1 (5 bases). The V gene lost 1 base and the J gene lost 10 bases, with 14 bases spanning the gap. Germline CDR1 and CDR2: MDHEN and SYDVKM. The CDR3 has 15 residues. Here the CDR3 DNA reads TGTGCCAGCAGTTTATTAAGGCAGGGTGGATCACCCCTCCACTTT. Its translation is CASSLLRQGGSPLHF. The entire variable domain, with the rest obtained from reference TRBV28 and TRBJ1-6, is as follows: DVKVTQSSRYLVKRTGEKVFLECVQDMDHENMFWYRQDPGLGLRLIYFSYDVKMKEKGDIPEGYSVSREKKERFSLILESASTNQTSMYLCASSLLRQGGSPLHFGNGTRLTVT.

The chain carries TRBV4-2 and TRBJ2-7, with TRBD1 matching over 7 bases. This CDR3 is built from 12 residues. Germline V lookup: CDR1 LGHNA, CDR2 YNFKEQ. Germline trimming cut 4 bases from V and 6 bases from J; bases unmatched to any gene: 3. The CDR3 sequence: CASSLQGPEQYF. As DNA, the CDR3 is TGTGCCAGCAGCCTACAGGGGCCCGAGCAGTACTTC.

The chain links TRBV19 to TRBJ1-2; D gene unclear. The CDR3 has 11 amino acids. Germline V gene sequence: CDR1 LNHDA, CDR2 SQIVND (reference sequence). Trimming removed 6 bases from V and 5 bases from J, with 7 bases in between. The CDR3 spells CASRDLYGYTF. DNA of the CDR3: TGTGCCAGTAGGGACTTATATGGCTACACCTTC.

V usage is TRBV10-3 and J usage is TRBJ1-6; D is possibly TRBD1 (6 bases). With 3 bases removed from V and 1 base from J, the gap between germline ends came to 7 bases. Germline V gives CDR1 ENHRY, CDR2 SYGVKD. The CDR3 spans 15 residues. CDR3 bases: TGTGCCATCAGTGACAGGGGTTCCTATAATTCACCCCTCCACTTT. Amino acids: CAISDRGSYNSPLHF.

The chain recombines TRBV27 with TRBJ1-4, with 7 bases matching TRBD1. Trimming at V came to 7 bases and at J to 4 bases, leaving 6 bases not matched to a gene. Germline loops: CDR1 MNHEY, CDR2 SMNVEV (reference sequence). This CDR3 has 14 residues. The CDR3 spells CASTRTGGNEKLFF. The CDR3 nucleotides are TGTGCCAGCACGCGGACAGGCGGTAATGAAAAACTGTTTTTT.

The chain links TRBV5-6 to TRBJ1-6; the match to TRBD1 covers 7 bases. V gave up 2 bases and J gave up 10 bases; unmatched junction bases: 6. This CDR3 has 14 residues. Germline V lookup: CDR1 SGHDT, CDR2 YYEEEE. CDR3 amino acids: CASSFRQGASPLHF. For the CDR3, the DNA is TGTGCCAGCAGCTTTCGACAGGGAGCCTCACCCCTCCACTTT.

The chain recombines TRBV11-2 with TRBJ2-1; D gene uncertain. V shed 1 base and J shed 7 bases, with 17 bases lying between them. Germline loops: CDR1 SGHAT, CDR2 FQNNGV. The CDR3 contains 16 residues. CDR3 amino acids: CASSLVGPPRRNEQFF. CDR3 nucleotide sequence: TGTGCCAGCAGCTTAGTGGGCCCGCCTCGTAGGAATGAGCAGTTCTTC. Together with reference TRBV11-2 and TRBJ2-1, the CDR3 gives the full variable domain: EAGVAQSPRYKIIEKRQSVAFWCNPISGHATLYWYQQILGQGPKLLIQFQNNGVVDDSQLPKDRFSAERLKGVDSTLKIQPAKLEDSAVYLCASSLVGPPRRNEQFFGPGTRLTVL.

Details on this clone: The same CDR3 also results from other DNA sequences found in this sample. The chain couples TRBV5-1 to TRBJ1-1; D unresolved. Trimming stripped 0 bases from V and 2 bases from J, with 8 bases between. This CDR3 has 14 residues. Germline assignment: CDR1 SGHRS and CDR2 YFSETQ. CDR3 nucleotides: TGCGCCAGCAGCTTGGGCCAGGAAAACACTGAAGCTTTCTTT. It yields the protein CASSLGQENTEAFF. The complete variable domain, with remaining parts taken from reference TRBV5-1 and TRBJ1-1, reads KAGVTQTPRYLIKTRGQQVTLSCSPISGHRSVSWYQQTPGQGLQFLFEYFSETQRNKGNFPGRFSGRQFSNSRSEMNVSTLELGDSALYLCASSLGQENTEAFFGQGTRLTVV.

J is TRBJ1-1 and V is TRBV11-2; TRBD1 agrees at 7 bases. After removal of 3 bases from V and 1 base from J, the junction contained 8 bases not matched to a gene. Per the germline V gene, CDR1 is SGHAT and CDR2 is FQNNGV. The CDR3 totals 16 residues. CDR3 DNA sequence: TGTGCCAGCAGCTTCCGACAGGGAGCTGGGAACACTGAAGCTTTCTTT. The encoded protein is CASSFRQGAGNTEAFF.

CDR3 nucleotide sequence: TGTGCCAGCTCACCACTAGAGGCGGGGCCAAACTATGGCTACACCTTC. This codes for CASSPLEAGPNYGYTF. The V gene is TRBV18, the J gene TRBJ1-2, with D possibly matching TRBD1 (5 bases). The CDR3 extends over 16 amino acids. V lost 1 base to trimming and J lost 2 bases, with 14 bases between them. Germline CDR1 KGHSH, CDR2 LQKENI.

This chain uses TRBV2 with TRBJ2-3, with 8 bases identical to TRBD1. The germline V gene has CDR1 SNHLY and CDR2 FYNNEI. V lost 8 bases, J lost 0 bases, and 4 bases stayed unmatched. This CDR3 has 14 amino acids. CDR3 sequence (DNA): TGTGCCAGCCCGAGGGACAGGAGCACAGATACGCAGTATTTT. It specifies CASPRDRSTDTQYF.